The T cell receptor beta chain described here comes from a study of T cells after yellow fever vaccination. On the study more broadly: Preparation used SMART-Seq v4 Ultra Low Input for the low-cell-number fractions.

Overall study findings and caveats: Clones from primary vaccination mostly reappeared after the booster (around 96% CD4, roughly 87% CD8).

This clonotype was seen a handful of times. As yet, its antigen is unknown. Germline V gene sequence: CDR1 SQVTM, CDR2 ANQGSEA. There are 14 residues in the CDR3. V lost 6 bases, J lost 4 bases, and 4 bases stayed unmatched. The 5'RACE template-switching step produced TCR cDNA and added a universal primer site and UMIs. A single record per CDR3 protein comes from TCRdb applying MiXCR to the 5' RACE reads. Among around 550,000 distinct CDR3 sequences listed, 15% to 20% were seen once. The input for sequencing was PBMCs, taken 15 days after the yellow fever booster vaccination. The sequence came from a man aged 25 to 40 who received the YFV17D yellow fever vaccine. V gene TRBV29-1 combines with J gene TRBJ2-1; 12 nucleotides match TRBD2. The chain's CDR3 is CSVGGLAGYNEQFF. As DNA, the CDR3 is TGCAGCGTCGGCGGACTAGCGGGGTACAATGAGCAGTTCTTC.